This entry features one T cell receptor beta chain sequence. Its antigen is unknown. The data were taken from a study of memory CD4+ T cells and cytomegalovirus serostatus. Study as a whole: This sample comes from healthy Belgian adults, about nine CMV seropositive, approximately 25 seronegative.

Findings of the study overall: Each of approximately 69 CMV-associated TCRbeta sequences occurred in one to five individuals. Repertoires predicted CMV serostatus with median bootstrapped AUC of about 0.95.

TCRdb's table, derived via immunoSEQ multiplex PCR, lists solely in-frame clones and lacks some. Among 50,000 to 70,000 clones listed, approximately 80% were seen once. Single viable CD3+CD4+CD8-CD45RO+ cells were sorted as the memory CD4+ T cells. CD4+ T cells were isolated by positive magnetic selection. This CDR3 comprises 14 residues. Trimming took off 3 bases at V and 1 base at J, with 10 bases between the two ends. Looked up from germline, CDR1 is LNHDA and CDR2 is SQIVND (reference sequence). The sample consisted of memory CD4+ T cells from blood. This sequence originates from an adult in good health and CMV-seronegative. J is TRBJ2-7 and V is TRBV19; TRBD1 is a possible D gene (5 bases). This CDR3 reads CASSITRQSYEQYF. The CDR3 coding sequence is TGTGCCAGTAGTATCACGCGACAGTCCTACGAGCAGTACTTC.